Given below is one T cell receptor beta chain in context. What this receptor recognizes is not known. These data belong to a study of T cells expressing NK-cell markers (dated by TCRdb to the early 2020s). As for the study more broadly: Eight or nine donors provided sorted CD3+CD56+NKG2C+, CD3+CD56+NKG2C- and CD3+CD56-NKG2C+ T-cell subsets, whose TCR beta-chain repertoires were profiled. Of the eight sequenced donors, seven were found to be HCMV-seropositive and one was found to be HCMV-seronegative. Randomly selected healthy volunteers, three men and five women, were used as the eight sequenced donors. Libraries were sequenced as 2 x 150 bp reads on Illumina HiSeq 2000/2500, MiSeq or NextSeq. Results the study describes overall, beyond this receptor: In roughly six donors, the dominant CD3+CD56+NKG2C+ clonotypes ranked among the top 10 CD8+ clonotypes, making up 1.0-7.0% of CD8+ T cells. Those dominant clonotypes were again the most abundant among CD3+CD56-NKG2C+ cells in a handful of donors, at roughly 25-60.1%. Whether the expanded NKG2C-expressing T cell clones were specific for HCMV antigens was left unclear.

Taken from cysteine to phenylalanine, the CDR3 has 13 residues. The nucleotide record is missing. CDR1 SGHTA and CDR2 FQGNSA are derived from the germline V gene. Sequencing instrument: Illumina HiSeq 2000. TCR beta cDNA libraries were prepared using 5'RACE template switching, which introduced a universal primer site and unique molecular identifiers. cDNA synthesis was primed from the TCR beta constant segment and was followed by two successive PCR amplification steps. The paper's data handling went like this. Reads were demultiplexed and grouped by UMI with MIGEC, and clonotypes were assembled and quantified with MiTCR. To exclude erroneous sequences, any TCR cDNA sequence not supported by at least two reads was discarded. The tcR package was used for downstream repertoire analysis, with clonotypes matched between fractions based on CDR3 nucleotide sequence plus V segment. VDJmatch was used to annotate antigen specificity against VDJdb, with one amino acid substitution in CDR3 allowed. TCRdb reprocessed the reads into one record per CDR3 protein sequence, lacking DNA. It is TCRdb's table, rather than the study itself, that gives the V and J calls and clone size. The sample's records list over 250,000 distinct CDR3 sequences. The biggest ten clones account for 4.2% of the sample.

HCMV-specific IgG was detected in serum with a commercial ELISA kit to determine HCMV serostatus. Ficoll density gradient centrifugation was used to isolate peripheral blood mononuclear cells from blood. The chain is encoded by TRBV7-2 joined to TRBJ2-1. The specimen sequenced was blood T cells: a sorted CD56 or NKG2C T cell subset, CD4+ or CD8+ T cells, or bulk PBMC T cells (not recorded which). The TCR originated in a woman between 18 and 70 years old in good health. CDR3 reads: CASSLAHHNEQFF.